These T cell receptor beta chains were read from a single sample in a study of CD8 T cells in Susac syndrome. TCRdb reanalysed the immunoSEQ multiplex PCR reads using MiXCR and keeps one entry per CDR3 protein. The top ten hold less than 0.3% of the sample, which has some 22,000 distinct CDR3 sequences, about 92% seen once. Sequenced input: CD8+ T cells from PBMCs. These receptors were taken from a human donor in good health. CDR3s include the opening cysteine and the closing phenylalanine or tryptophan. The order of the fields is V gene, J gene, clone size, D gene, CDR3 protein, CDR3 DNA. The D gene is left open where the match is weak. Not every row has a clone size; where given, it reads once, few, many or a size class.

v_gene: TRBV9; j_gene: TRBJ1-2; abundance: -; d_gene: -; CDR3aa: CASRGGTTPRGYTF; CDR3nt: TGTGCCAGCAGGGGGGGGACTACCCCTCGGGGCTACACCTTC
v_gene: TRBV12-3/TRBV12-4; j_gene: TRBJ2-4; abundance: -; d_gene: TRBD1; CDR3aa: CASSISGQQDIQYF; CDR3nt: TGTGCCAGCAGTATTTCGGGACAGCAGGACATTCAGTACTTC
v_gene: TRBV7-9; j_gene: TRBJ2-3; abundance: -; d_gene: -; CDR3aa: CASGDGPDTQYF; CDR3nt: TGTGCCAGCGGGGACGGTCCAGATACGCAGTATTTT
v_gene: TRBV6-6; j_gene: TRBJ2-1; abundance: once; d_gene: -; CDR3aa: CASSYTQGHYNEQFF; CDR3nt: TGTGCCAGCAGTTATACCCAGGGCCACTACAATGAGCAGTTCTTC
v_gene: TRBV13; j_gene: TRBJ2-4; abundance: -; d_gene: -; CDR3aa: CASSSGQTTSNIQHF; CDR3nt: TGTGCCAGCAGCTCAGGACAGACCACCTCAAACATTCAGCACTTC
v_gene: TRBV7-9; j_gene: TRBJ2-1; abundance: -; d_gene: TRBD2; CDR3aa: CASSSGDSGGNEQFF; CDR3nt: TGTGCCAGCAGCTCAGGTGATAGCGGGGGGAATGAGCAGTTCTTC
v_gene: TRBV5-6; j_gene: TRBJ1-4; abundance: -; d_gene: -; CDR3aa: CASSAALNEKLFF; CDR3nt: TGTGCCAGCAGCGCCGCCTTGAATGAAAAACTGTTTTTT
v_gene: TRBV29-1; j_gene: TRBJ2-2; abundance: -; d_gene: -; CDR3aa: CSAGTANTGELFF; CDR3nt: TGCAGCGCCGGGACGGCGAACACCGGGGAGCTGTTTTTT
v_gene: TRBV9; j_gene: TRBJ2-3; abundance: once; d_gene: TRBD2; CDR3aa: CASSVRAGGDTDTQYF; CDR3nt: TGTGCCAGCAGCGTGAGAGCGGGGGGCGACACAGATACGCAGTATTTT
v_gene: TRBV6-2/TRBV6-3; j_gene: TRBJ2-7; abundance: -; d_gene: TRBD1; CDR3aa: CASSYSGTAYEQYF; CDR3nt: TGTGCCAGCAGTTACTCAGGGACAGCCTACGAGCAGTACTTC
v_gene: TRBV4-3; j_gene: TRBJ2-7; abundance: -; d_gene: -; CDR3aa: CASSQEHTASYEQYF; CDR3nt: TGCGCCAGCAGCCAAGAACACACCGCCTCCTACGAGCAGTACTTC
v_gene: TRBV11-2; j_gene: TRBJ1-1; abundance: -; d_gene: -; CDR3aa: CASKKTPWDMVFFF; CDR3nt: TGTGCCAGCAAGAAAACGCCGTGGGACATGGTATTTTTCTTT
v_gene: TRBV3-1; j_gene: TRBJ2-3; abundance: -; d_gene: TRBD2; CDR3aa: CASSLSHSAGATDTQYF; CDR3nt: TGTGCCAGCAGCCTAAGCCACTCAGCGGGGGCCACAGATACGCAGTATTTT
v_gene: TRBV5-6; j_gene: TRBJ1-5; abundance: -; d_gene: -; CDR3aa: CASSLAGALNQPQHF; CDR3nt: TGTGCCAGCAGCTTGGCAGGGGCCCTCAATCAGCCCCAGCATTTT
v_gene: TRBV7-2; j_gene: TRBJ2-5; abundance: -; d_gene: TRBD2; CDR3aa: CASTEWVASGGGHETQYF; CDR3nt: TGTGCCAGCACCGAGTGGGTGGCTAGCGGGGGGGGCCATGAGACCCAGTACTTC
v_gene: TRBV25-1; j_gene: TRBJ1-4; abundance: -; d_gene: -; CDR3aa: CASSDPSAGWNEKLFF; CDR3nt: TGTGCCAGCAGTGATCCCTCGGCAGGATGGAATGAAAAACTGTTTTTT
v_gene: TRBV29-1; j_gene: TRBJ2-5; abundance: -; d_gene: -; CDR3aa: CSVAEAGAQETQYF; CDR3nt: TGCAGCGTAGCCGAGGCAGGGGCCCAAGAGACCCAGTACTTC
v_gene: TRBV12-3/TRBV12-4; j_gene: TRBJ2-2; abundance: once; d_gene: -; CDR3aa: CASNTGQRDTGELFF; CDR3nt: TGTGCCAGCAATACCGGACAGAGAGACACCGGGGAGCTGTTTTTT
v_gene: TRBV7-8; j_gene: TRBJ2-7; abundance: once; d_gene: -; CDR3aa: CASSRHLRTTYEQYF; CDR3nt: TGTGCCAGCAGCCGGCACTTGCGGACAACCTACGAGCAGTACTTC
v_gene: TRBV9; j_gene: TRBJ2-5; abundance: -; d_gene: TRBD2; CDR3aa: CASSVSGGIQETQYF; CDR3nt: TGTGCCAGCAGCGTGAGCGGGGGAATACAAGAGACCCAGTACTTC
v_gene: TRBV3-1; j_gene: TRBJ2-7; abundance: -; d_gene: TRBD1; CDR3aa: CASSPGTGEVYEQYF; CDR3nt: TGTGCCAGCAGCCCGGGGACAGGGGAGGTATACGAGCAGTACTTC
v_gene: TRBV14; j_gene: TRBJ2-2; abundance: -; d_gene: TRBD2; CDR3aa: CASSQVAGANTGELFF; CDR3nt: TGTGCCAGCAGCCAGGTTGCGGGGGCGAACACCGGGGAGCTGTTTTTT
v_gene: TRBV4-3; j_gene: TRBJ2-2; abundance: -; d_gene: -; CDR3aa: CASSQDQGANTGELFF; CDR3nt: TGCGCCAGCAGCCAAGATCAGGGCGCGAACACCGGGGAGCTGTTTTTT
v_gene: TRBV5-6; j_gene: TRBJ2-7; abundance: few; d_gene: -; CDR3aa: CASSLAAGGTSYEQYF; CDR3nt: TGTGCCAGCAGCTTGGCGGCCGGGGGCACCTCCTACGAGCAGTACTTC
v_gene: TRBV10-1; j_gene: TRBJ1-1; abundance: -; d_gene: -; CDR3aa: CASSETTGMNTEAFF; CDR3nt: TGCGCCAGCAGTGAGACGACAGGAATGAACACTGAAGCTTTCTTT
v_gene: TRBV23-1; j_gene: TRBJ1-1; abundance: -; d_gene: TRBD1; CDR3aa: CASTRGQGGEAFF; CDR3nt: TGCGCCAGCACCCGCGGACAGGGAGGGGAAGCTTTCTTT
v_gene: TRBV27; j_gene: TRBJ1-3; abundance: -; d_gene: -; CDR3aa: CASSYGVGNTIYF; CDR3nt: TGTGCCAGCAGTTATGGGGTCGGAAACACCATATATTTT
v_gene: TRBV29-1; j_gene: TRBJ2-1; abundance: -; d_gene: -; CDR3aa: CSVRKGDPYNEQFF; CDR3nt: TGCAGCGTTCGTAAAGGGGATCCTTACAATGAGCAGTTCTTC
v_gene: TRBV4-3; j_gene: TRBJ2-1; abundance: -; d_gene: -; CDR3aa: CASSQSLTGHNEQFF; CDR3nt: TGCGCCAGCAGCCAATCCTTGACAGGCCACAATGAGCAGTTCTTC
v_gene: TRBV6-5; j_gene: TRBJ2-1; abundance: once; d_gene: TRBD1; CDR3aa: CASRRQGAYNEQFF; CDR3nt: TGTGCCAGCAGGCGACAGGGGGCATACAATGAGCAGTTCTTC
v_gene: TRBV10-3; j_gene: TRBJ2-3; abundance: -; d_gene: -; CDR3aa: CAISVSRRKGVPTDTQYF; CDR3nt: TGTGCCATCAGTGTCAGTCGCCGAAAGGGCGTCCCCACAGATACGCAGTATTTT
v_gene: TRBV12-3/TRBV12-4; j_gene: TRBJ1-1; abundance: -; d_gene: -; CDR3aa: CASSLGGPAFF; CDR3nt: TGTGCCAGCAGTTTGGGGGGGCCGGCTTTCTTT
v_gene: TRBV5-1; j_gene: TRBJ1-2; abundance: -; d_gene: -; CDR3aa: CASSPRTAANYGYTF; CDR3nt: TGCGCCAGCAGCCCCAGGACAGCCGCTAACTATGGCTACACCTTC
v_gene: TRBV7-2; j_gene: TRBJ1-1; abundance: -; d_gene: -; CDR3aa: CASSRVLRGMNTEAFF; CDR3nt: TGTGCCAGCAGCCGCGTACTCCGAGGGATGAACACTGAAGCTTTCTTT
v_gene: TRBV6-2/TRBV6-3; j_gene: TRBJ2-3; abundance: -; d_gene: -; CDR3aa: CASSPGPPARDTQYF; CDR3nt: TGTGCCAGCAGTCCCGGGCCACCGGCAAGAGATACGCAGTATTTT
v_gene: TRBV5-4; j_gene: TRBJ1-2; abundance: -; d_gene: TRBD1; CDR3aa: CASSFPGQPRTF; CDR3nt: TGTGCCAGCAGCTTCCCGGGACAGCCCCGCACCTTC
v_gene: TRBV10-3; j_gene: TRBJ1-3; abundance: -; d_gene: -; CDR3aa: CAISESKGSGNTIYF; CDR3nt: TGTGCCATCAGTGAGTCAAAGGGGTCTGGAAACACCATATATTTT
v_gene: TRBV6-1; j_gene: TRBJ1-1; abundance: -; d_gene: -; CDR3aa: CASSEVGLNTEAFF; CDR3nt: TGTGCCAGCAGTGAAGTCGGCCTGAACACTGAAGCTTTCTTT
v_gene: TRBV10-3; j_gene: TRBJ1-5; abundance: -; d_gene: -; CDR3aa: CAISESGDSNQPQHF; CDR3nt: TGTGCCATCAGTGAGTCGGGTGATAGCAATCAGCCCCAGCATTTT
v_gene: TRBV4-3; j_gene: TRBJ1-5; abundance: -; d_gene: -; CDR3aa: CASSLGINQPQHF; CDR3nt: TGCGCCAGCAGCCTCGGGATAAATCAGCCCCAGCATTTT